The clone carrying this T cell receptor (beta chain) was recorded many times. Its antigen remains unidentified. This entry comes from a study of T cells in Graves' hyperthyroidism and ophthalmopathy. Study results and limitations: Blood shared most expanded thyroid clonotypes above 0.001.

It was considered stable Graves' hyperthyroidism when ophthalmopathy did not progress within 18 months. Uncontrolled infections, other autoimmune diseases, pregnancy or lactation led to exclusion of patients. RNA transcripts gave rise to amplified TCR beta CDR3 regions. A first-round RT-PCR of the TCR CDR3 used the HTBI primer set. TCRdb processed the multiplex PCR reads anew with MiXCR; each CDR3 protein has one entry. The sample includes more than 550,000 distinct CDR3 sequences, around 16% seen only once; the top ten take around 16%. This CDR3 has 15 residues. Germline CDR1 ENHRY, CDR2 SYGVKD. The V and J ends lost 4 bases and 3 bases, in that order; junction bases with no gene match: 9.

The chain employs TRBV10-3 and TRBJ2-7, with 7 bases aligning to TRBD1. Specimen: blood. The origin of this receptor is a man aged 50-59 years with Graves' hyperthyroidism. CDR3 sequence: CAISGNRQGFYEQYF. In nucleotides, the CDR3 is TGTGCCATCAGTGGTAACCGACAGGGCTTCTACGAGCAGTACTTC.